This entry is about one T cell receptor (beta chain). Its specificity is not known. The sample is drawn from a study of T cells in Graves' hyperthyroidism and ophthalmopathy. General study findings and limits: Most thyroid clonotypes with frequency above 0.001 were detected in blood.

This CDR3 has 15 amino acids. Germline V gene data show CDR1 as MGHRA and CDR2 as YSYEKL. The junction had 8 bases not matched to a gene; V was cut back by 3 bases and J by 9 bases. Amplified TCR beta CDR3 regions derived from RNA transcripts. First-round RT-PCR with HTBI primers amplified the TCR CDR3 region. From the multiplex PCR reads, TCRdb called clonotypes with MiXCR, one entry per CDR3 protein. The sample has about 200,000 distinct CDR3 sequences; approximately 20% are singletons. V is TRBV4-1 and J is TRBJ1-2; TRBD1 matches at 12 bases. The source is a man aged 40-49 years with Graves' hyperthyroidism. What was sequenced was blood. This chain's CDR3 is CASSQIPGQGASYTF. The CDR3 DNA reads TGCGCCAGCAGCCAGATTCCGGGACAGGGGGCGAGCTACACCTTC.